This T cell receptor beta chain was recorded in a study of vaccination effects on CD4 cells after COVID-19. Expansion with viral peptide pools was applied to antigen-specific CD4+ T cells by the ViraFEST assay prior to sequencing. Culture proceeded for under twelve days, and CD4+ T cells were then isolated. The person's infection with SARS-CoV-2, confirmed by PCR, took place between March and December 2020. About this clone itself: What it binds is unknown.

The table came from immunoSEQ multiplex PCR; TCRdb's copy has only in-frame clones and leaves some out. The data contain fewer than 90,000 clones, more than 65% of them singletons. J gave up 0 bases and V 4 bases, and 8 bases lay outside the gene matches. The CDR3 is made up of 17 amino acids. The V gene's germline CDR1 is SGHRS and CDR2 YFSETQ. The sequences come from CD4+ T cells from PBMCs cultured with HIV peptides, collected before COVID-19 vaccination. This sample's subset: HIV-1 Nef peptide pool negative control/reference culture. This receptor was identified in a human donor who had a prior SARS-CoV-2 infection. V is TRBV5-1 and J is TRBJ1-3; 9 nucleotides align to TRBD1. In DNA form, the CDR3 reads TGCGCCAGCAGCCTAAGGACAGGGGAGAGCTCTGGAAACACCATATATTTT. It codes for CASSLRTGESSGNTIYF.